The rows below give T cell receptor beta chains drawn from one sample of a study of blood T cell repertoires in COVID-19. Clones were read by immunoSEQ multiplex PCR, and TCRdb kept only the in-frame ones, dropping some. The table lists roughly 140,000 clones, approximately 84% of them singletons. The sample taken for sequencing was peripheral blood. Receptors were obtained from a woman aged 60 to 75 with acute or convalescent COVID-19. CDR3s include the opening cysteine and the closing phenylalanine or tryptophan. D genes are given only for firm matches. Size is stated for part of the rows, as once, few or many counts, or as a class when the clone is expanded.

clone_size	v_call	j_call	d_call	cdr3_aa	cdr3_nt
NA	TRBV6-4	TRBJ2-1	TRBD1	CASSNGQVPGNEQFF	TGTGCCAGCAGCAACGGACAGGTTCCAGGAAATGAGCAGTTCTTC
NA	TRBV7-9	TRBJ1-4	NA	CASSFSGGVSGKLFF	TGTGCCAGCAGCTTTTCTGGAGGGGTGAGCGGAAAACTGTTTTTT
NA	TRBV12-3/TRBV12-4	TRBJ2-2	NA	CATRVPSLGELFF	TGTGCCACCCGGGTCCCCTCACTTGGGGAGCTGTTTTTT
NA	TRBV6-4	TRBJ2-1	TRBD2	CASSPGTSSNEQFF	TGTGCCAGCAGTCCGGGGACTAGCTCCAATGAGCAGTTCTTC
NA	TRBV6-5	TRBJ2-7	TRBD1	CASSFGQGYYEQYF	TGTGCCAGCTCTTTCGGACAGGGATACTACGAGCAGTACTTC
NA	TRBV5-6	TRBJ2-5	NA	CASSWQRSETQYF	TGTGCCAGCAGCTGGCAGAGGTCAGAGACCCAGTACTTC
NA	TRBV5-1	TRBJ2-5	TRBD1	CASSLGTGETQYF	TGCGCCAGCAGCTTGGGGACAGGAGAGACCCAGTACTTC
NA	TRBV10-3	TRBJ2-1	TRBD2	CAISESGTSGYNEQFF	TGTGCCATCAGTGAGTCCGGGACTAGCGGTTACAATGAGCAGTTCTTC
NA	TRBV28	TRBJ2-1	NA	CASTTEDSHEQFF	TGTGCCAGCACAACAGAAGATAGTCATGAGCAGTTCTTC
NA	TRBV7-6	TRBJ2-5	NA	CASSPYGGGKETQYF	TGTGCCAGCAGCCCCTACGGTGGGGGGAAAGAGACCCAGTACTTC
NA	TRBV5-1	TRBJ1-2	TRBD1	CASSQRTGGGGSYTF	TGCGCCAGCAGCCAACGGACAGGGGGCGGAGGTAGCTACACCTTC
once	TRBV28	TRBJ2-7	NA	CASSLLAGAYEQYF	TGTGCCAGCAGTTTATTGGCGGGGGCGTACGAGCAGTACTTC
many	TRBV27	TRBJ1-2	TRBD1	CASRSGTGTYGYTF	TGTGCCAGCAGATCCGGGACAGGGACGTACGGCTACACCTTC
once	TRBV6-1	TRBJ1-2	TRBD1	CASSFTGVLYGYTF	TGTGCCAGCAGTTTCACAGGGGTACTTTATGGCTACACCTTC
NA	TRBV7-9	TRBJ2-6	NA	CASRQTSGANVLTF	TGTGCCAGCCGCCAGACATCTGGGGCCAACGTCCTGACTTTC
NA	TRBV24-1	TRBJ1-4	NA	CATDHRVESEKLFF	TGTGCCACTGACCACAGGGTGGAAAGTGAAAAACTGTTTTTT
NA	TRBV12-5	TRBJ1-1	TRBD1	CASGFGTGNTEAFF	TGTGCTAGTGGTTTCGGGACAGGGAACACTGAAGCTTTCTTT
NA	TRBV5-6	TRBJ2-3	TRBD2	CASSPSRGRGGIDTQYF	TGTGCCAGCAGCCCATCGCGTGGGCGGGGAGGGATAGATACGCAGTATTTT
NA	TRBV30	TRBJ2-3	NA	CAWSPLAADTQYF	TGTGCCTGGAGTCCTCTAGCTGCAGATACGCAGTATTTT
NA	TRBV5-1	TRBJ1-4	NA	CASSLTVDEKLFF	TGCGCCAGCAGCTTAACAGTCGATGAAAAACTGTTTTTT
once	TRBV6-2/TRBV6-3	TRBJ2-7	NA	CASSSSTSTYEQYF	TGTGCCAGCAGTTCCTCTACTAGTACCTACGAGCAGTACTTC
NA	TRBV29-1	TRBJ2-7	TRBD2	CSVTPGLAAYEQYF	TGCAGCGTTACACCGGGACTAGCGGCCTACGAGCAGTACTTC
NA	TRBV5-1	TRBJ1-1	NA	CASSLAGQGLTEAFF	TGCGCCAGCAGCTTGGCCGGGCAGGGCCTCACTGAAGCTTTCTTT
NA	TRBV7-9	TRBJ2-3	TRBD2	CASSLAGGPSDTQYF	TGTGCCAGCAGCTTAGCGGGAGGGCCGAGCGATACGCAGTATTTT
NA	TRBV19	TRBJ2-7	NA	CASSTQLGLAGEQYF	TGTGCCAGTAGTACCCAACTCGGGCTAGCCGGCGAGCAGTACTTC
NA	TRBV6-2/TRBV6-3	TRBJ2-1	NA	CASSYLAGSLGEQFF	TGTGCCAGCAGTTACCTCGCGGGATCCCTAGGCGAGCAGTTCTTC
NA	TRBV12-2	TRBJ2-4	NA	CASRLDRRRRGF	TGTGCAAGTCGCTTAGATAGGCGGCGGCGGGGCTTC
once	TRBV3-1/TRBV3-2	TRBJ2-7	TRBD2	CASSQDQAGVGEQYF	TGTGCCAGCAGCCAAGATCAGGCGGGAGTCGGCGAGCAGTACTTC
NA	TRBV5-1	TRBJ2-1	TRBD1	CASAGQGSFNEQFF	TGCGCCAGCGCGGGACAGGGGTCCTTTAATGAGCAGTTCTTC
NA	TRBV5-6	TRBJ2-2	NA	CASSQGNTGELFF	TGTGCCAGCAGCCAGGGAAACACCGGGGAGCTGTTTTTT
NA	TRBV6-6	TRBJ2-1	NA	CASSKSSAGEQFF	TGTGCCAGCAGTAAATCTAGCGCCGGTGAGCAGTTCTTC
NA	TRBV4-1	TRBJ1-3	NA	CASSPLSTAGSGNTIYF	TGCGCCAGCAGCCCTTTATCGACAGCTGGCTCTGGAAACACCATATATTTT
NA	TRBV24-1	TRBJ2-1	TRBD2	CATSDSSGKYYNEQFF	TGTGCCACCAGTGATTCTAGCGGGAAGTACTACAATGAGCAGTTCTTC
NA	TRBV5-1	TRBJ1-6	NA	CASSGASGPWDSPLHF	TGCGCCAGCAGCGGGGCCTCCGGACCTTGGGATTCACCCCTCCACTTT
once	TRBV20-1	TRBJ2-1	TRBD2	CSASSILAGVVNEQFF	TGCAGTGCTAGTTCTATACTAGCGGGAGTGGTCAATGAGCAGTTCTTC
NA	TRBV25-1	TRBJ1-3	NA	CASSLAGNTIYF	TGTGCCAGCAGTCTAGCGGGAAACACCATATATTTT
NA	TRBV27	TRBJ1-2	TRBD1	CASSLSTGGGFWNGYTF	TGTGCCAGCAGTTTATCGACAGGGGGCGGATTTTGGAATGGCTACACCTTC
NA	TRBV27	TRBJ1-1	TRBD1	CASSPDPGTGGLGTEAFF	TGTGCCAGCAGTCCTGATCCCGGGACAGGGGGGTTGGGTACTGAAGCTTTCTTT
NA	TRBV5-1	TRBJ2-1	NA	CASTKAGLGNEQFF	TGCGCCAGCACCAAAGCGGGTCTTGGGAATGAGCAGTTCTTC
NA	TRBV3-1/TRBV3-2	TRBJ2-7	TRBD2	CASSHLRDYSLPQYF	TGTGCCAGCAGCCACCTAAGGGACTATTCGCTGCCGCAGTACTTC
NA	TRBV28	TRBJ1-2	NA	CASSVAGGYGYTF	TGTGCCAGCTCAGTAGCCGGGGGCTATGGCTACACCTTC
once	TRBV5-1	TRBJ2-2	NA	CASSLMGADTGELFF	TGCGCCAGCAGCTTGATGGGGGCGGACACCGGGGAGCTGTTTTTT
NA	TRBV5-1	TRBJ2-2	NA	CASSLVLGGTGELFF	TGCGCCAGCAGCTTGGTTCTAGGGGGTACCGGGGAGCTGTTTTTT
few	TRBV7-2	TRBJ2-6	TRBD1	CASSLTGQGSGANVLTF	TGTGCCAGCAGCTTAACGGGACAGGGTTCCGGGGCCAACGTCCTGACTTTC
NA	TRBV30	TRBJ1-1	NA	CAYVSREGNTEAFF	TGTGCCTACGTCTCCCGTGAGGGAAACACTGAAGCTTTCTTT